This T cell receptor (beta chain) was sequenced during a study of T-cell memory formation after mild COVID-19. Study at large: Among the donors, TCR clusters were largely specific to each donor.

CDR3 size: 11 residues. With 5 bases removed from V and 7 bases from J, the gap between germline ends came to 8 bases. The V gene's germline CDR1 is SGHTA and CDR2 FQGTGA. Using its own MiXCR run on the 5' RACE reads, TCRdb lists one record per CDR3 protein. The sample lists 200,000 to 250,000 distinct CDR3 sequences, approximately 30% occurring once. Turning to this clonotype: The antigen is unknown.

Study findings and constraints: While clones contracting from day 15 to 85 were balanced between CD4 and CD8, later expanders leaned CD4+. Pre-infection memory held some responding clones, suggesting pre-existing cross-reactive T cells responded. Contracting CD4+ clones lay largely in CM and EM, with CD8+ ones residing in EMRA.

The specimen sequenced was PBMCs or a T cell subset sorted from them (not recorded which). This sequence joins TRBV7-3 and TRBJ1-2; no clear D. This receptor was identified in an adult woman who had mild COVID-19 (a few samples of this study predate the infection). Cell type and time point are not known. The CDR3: CASSAGGGYTF. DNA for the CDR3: TGTGCCAGCAGCGCGGGCGGTGGCTACACCTTC.